This TCR beta chain originates from a study of CD8 T cells in Susac syndrome. RNA, at roughly 0.45 to 1 ug, was reverse transcribed with random hexamers. One entry per CDR3 protein results from TCRdb running MiXCR on the immunoSEQ multiplex PCR reads. The sample lists 200,000 or so distinct CDR3 sequences; about 96% were seen once. Purification of the CD8+ and CD4+ T cells relied on negative isolation, and TEMRA cells underwent FACS enrichment. The germline V gene has CDR1 KGHDR and CDR2 SFDVKD. This CDR3 comprises 16 residues. Trimming removed 2 bases from V and 5 bases from J; junction bases left unmatched: 8.

This sequence originates from a human donor with multiple sclerosis. The V call is TRBV24-1, the J call TRBJ2-1; 7 bases align to TRBD2. Sample: CD4+ T cells from PBMCs. The chain's CDR3 is CATSDSRLADHNEQFF. In DNA, the CDR3 is TGTGCCACCAGTGATTCGAGGCTAGCGGACCACAATGAGCAGTTCTTC.